This TCR beta chain was recorded in a study of blood T cell repertoires in COVID-19. Study-wide background: The United States, Italy and Spain were the sources of the acute and convalescent COVID-19 samples.

In its sample, this clone was seen a few times. Recovery among Cohort 3 donors was established by two negative PCRs, clearance, or symptom resolution. The CDR3 totals 15 residues. In germline, CDR1 is SEHNR, CDR2 FQNEAQ (reference sequence). Deletions cut 2 bases from V and 1 base from J, with 9 bases between. Authors' methods: Counts of nucleated cells, estimated from reference gene primer amplification, were obtained. Clones were sequenced by immunoSEQ multiplex PCR, and TCRdb holds only the in-frame ones, with some missing. V and J calls and clone size are as listed in that table; D and trimming were resolved from the DNA. The sample consists of 250,000 to 300,000 clones, approximately 83% of them appearing once.

The sequencing sample was made of PBMCs or T cells enriched from blood (not recorded which). The clonotype comes from a woman in her forties or fifties who had recovered from COVID-19. The rearrangement joins TRBV7-9 to TRBJ1-3; weak D call: TRBD1 (6 bases). For the CDR3, the DNA is TGTGCCAGCAGCTTAAAGGGGGTATCTGGAAACACCATATATTTT. This codes for CASSLKGVSGNTIYF.